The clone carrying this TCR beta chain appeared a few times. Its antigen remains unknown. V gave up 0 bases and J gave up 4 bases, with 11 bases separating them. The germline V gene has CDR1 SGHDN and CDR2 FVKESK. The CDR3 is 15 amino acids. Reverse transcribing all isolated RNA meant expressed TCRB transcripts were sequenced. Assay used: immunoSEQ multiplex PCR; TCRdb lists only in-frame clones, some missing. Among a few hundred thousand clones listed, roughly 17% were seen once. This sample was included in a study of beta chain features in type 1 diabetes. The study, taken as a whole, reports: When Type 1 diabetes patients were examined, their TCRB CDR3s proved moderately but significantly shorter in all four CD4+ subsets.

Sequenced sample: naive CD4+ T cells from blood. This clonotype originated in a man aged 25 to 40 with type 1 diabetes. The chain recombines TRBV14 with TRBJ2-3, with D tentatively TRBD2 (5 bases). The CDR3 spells CASSQDLGDADTQYF. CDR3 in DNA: TGTGCCAGCAGCCAAGATCTGGGAGACGCAGATACGCAGTATTTT.